The clone carrying this T cell receptor (beta chain) was seen just once. Germline assignment: CDR1 MDHEN and CDR2 SYDVKM. Trimming took 6 bases from V and 2 from J, leaving 13 bases between them. CDR3 size: 14 residues. The sample comes from a study of technical replicates of blood from several donors. Method: immunoSEQ multiplex PCR; TCRdb's copy keeps in-frame clones and lacks some. The top ten clones hold 0.2% of a sample with about 81,000 clones, 90% to 98% of them seen once. J is TRBJ1-2 and V is TRBV28; possibly TRBD1 for D (5 bases). This receptor was identified in a human donor in good health. The specimen sequenced was T cells isolated from PBMCs. In DNA, the CDR3 is TGTGCCAGCAGGATTGCGGGGCCCAACTATGGCTACACCTTC. Amino acids: CASRIAGPNYGYTF.